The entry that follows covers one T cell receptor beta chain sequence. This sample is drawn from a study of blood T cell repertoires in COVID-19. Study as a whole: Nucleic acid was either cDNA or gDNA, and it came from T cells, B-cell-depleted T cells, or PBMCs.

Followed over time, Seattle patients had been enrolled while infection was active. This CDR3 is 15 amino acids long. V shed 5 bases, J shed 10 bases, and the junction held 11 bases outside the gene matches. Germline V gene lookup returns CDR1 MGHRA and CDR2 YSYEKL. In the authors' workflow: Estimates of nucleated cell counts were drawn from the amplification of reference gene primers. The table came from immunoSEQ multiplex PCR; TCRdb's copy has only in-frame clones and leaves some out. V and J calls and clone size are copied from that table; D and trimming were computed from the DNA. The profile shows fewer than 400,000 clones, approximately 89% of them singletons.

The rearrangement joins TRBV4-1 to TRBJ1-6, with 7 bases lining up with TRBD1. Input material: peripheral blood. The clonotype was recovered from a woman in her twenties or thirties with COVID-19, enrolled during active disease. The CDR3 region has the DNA TGCGCCAGCAGCGCGGTATTAATGACAGGGTCACCCCTCCACTTT. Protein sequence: CASSAVLMTGSPLHF.